This T cell receptor beta chain was obtained from a study of blood T cell repertoires in COVID-19 (dated by TCRdb to 2020 to 2022). At the level of the whole study: Collaborator samples came from the United States, Italy and Spain and covered acute and convalescent phases of COVID-19. The repertoires were released in a freely available public database intended as a resource for research on the immune response to SARS-CoV-2. The material from the prospective study consisted of cDNA or gDNA derived from T cells, B-cell-depleted T cells, or PBMCs. The samples were drawn from the first 160 participants of the ongoing ImmuneRACE study and from about 1,200 subjects provided by 6 global collaborators. Deeply sampled blood TCRbeta repertoires from subjects exposed to, actively infected with, or recovered from COVID-19 were included in the dataset. HLA class I and class II types, where available, came from metadata supplied by the sample provider rather than from assay-based typing. A de-identified subject ID, COVID-19 status, age in years and sex were almost always included in the sample metadata.

Each collaborating institution followed its own protocols to collect whole blood in K2EDTA tubes. Collaborator samples were shipped for TCRbeta analysis as frozen whole blood, isolated PBMCs, or DNA extracted from either sample type. This clone was detected a few times. Its recognized antigen is unknown. No base quality information exists; no much larger clone differs at one position. The immunoSEQ Assay, a bias-controlled multiplex PCR, was used to amplify TCRbeta CDR3 regions from genomic DNA. On the authors' methods: The number of nucleated cells in each sample was estimated from the amplification of reference gene primers within the assay. To quantify the absolute abundance of each unique TCRbeta CDR3 rearrangement, sequence reads were collapsed and filtered. For each sample, productive Simpson clonality was calculated as the square root of Simpson's diversity index across productive rearrangements. TCRdb carries this immuneACCESS record with in-frame sequences only. Its versions omit some clonotypes, under half of them owing to an unresolved V gene in the studies checked, with the rest unexplained. Clone size and the V and J calls come from that table; the DNA yielded D and trimming. The sample table contains 150,000 to 200,000 clones; only one count was recorded for over 70% of them. The top ten hold 17% of the sample.

What the study reported, not specific to this receptor: How much clinical and demographic metadata was included differed by source and by participant, and the metadata was provided uncurated.

The germline V gene provides CDR1 MNHEY and CDR2 SVGEGT. Germline trimming: 6 bases from V, 7 bases from J; junction bases outside gene matches: 6. The CDR3 has 13 amino acids, counting the end cysteine and phenylalanine. The read is trimmed to its CDR3 DNA, 39 bases read in frame from base 1. What was sequenced was peripheral blood. Here the chain combines TRBV6-2 or TRBV6-3 and TRBJ2-7; TRBD2 lines up with 10 middle nucleotides. The receptor comes from a man aged 55 to 70 with active or convalescent COVID-19. The DNA sequence reads TGTGCCAGCAGCAGCGGGAGGGCGCGGGAGCAGTACTTC. It codes for CASSSGRAREQYF.